The source of this TCR beta chain is a study of PD-L1 blockade in urothelial cancer. Study at large: Blood yielded a median of approximately 150,000 T cells per sample.

Here immunoSEQ multiplex PCR was the method, and the copy in TCRdb shows in-frame clones only, minus some. The profile shows about 41,000 clones, 70% to 90% of them singletons. This CDR3 is 16 amino acids long. Germline CDR1 reads SGHTA; CDR2 reads FQGTGA. V shed 2 bases and J shed 8 bases, with 19 bases lying between them. Sample time point: peripheral blood 6 weeks after treatment start. This receptor was taken from a man in his 70s with urothelial cancer. The specimen comprised PBMCs, sampled around atezolizumab (anti-PD-L1) treatment. The chain carries TRBV7-3 and TRBJ2-1, with D possibly being TRBD2 (5 bases). CDR3 bases: TGTGCCAGCAGCTTACCTTTACGGGCCGCAGCGGATGAGCAGTTCTTC. Its translation: CASSLPLRAAADEQFF.